The clone carrying this T cell receptor beta chain has more than one count but fewer than ten. What it recognizes is unknown. This sample was included in a study of T cell repertoires in cytomegalovirus infection. Broader study findings: The cumulative frequency of public TCR beta families distinguished individuals who carried CMV together with the relevant HLA. CMV-specific HLA-C-restricted TCR beta clonotypes dominated the ex vivo response.

TCRdb reprocessed the reads via MiXCR and lists one record per CDR3 protein. Of 310,000 or so distinct CDR3 sequences listed, roughly 25% are singletons. The CDR3 is 13 residues long. Germline V gives CDR1 SQVTM, CDR2 ANQGSEA. V gave up 5 bases and J gave up 0 bases, with 10 bases separating them. The source was cultured PBMCs, collected from culture after CMV antigen stimulation. This chain uses TRBV29-1 with TRBJ2-5, with D hard to call. This TCR was sampled from a human donor in good health (CMV status not recorded). Some clones in this sample may be carry-over from other donors' samples. The CDR3 nucleotides are TGCAGCGTTCTGGTCAGGTACCAAGAGACCCAGTACTTC. Its protein is CSVLVRYQETQYF. Supplemented by reference TRBV29-1 and TRBJ2-5, the full variable domain reads SAVISQKPSRDICQRGTSLTIQCQVDSQVTMMFWYRQQPGQSLTLIATANQGSEATYESGFVIDKFPISRPNLTFSTLTVSNMSPEDSSIYLCSVLVRYQETQYFGPGTRLLVL.